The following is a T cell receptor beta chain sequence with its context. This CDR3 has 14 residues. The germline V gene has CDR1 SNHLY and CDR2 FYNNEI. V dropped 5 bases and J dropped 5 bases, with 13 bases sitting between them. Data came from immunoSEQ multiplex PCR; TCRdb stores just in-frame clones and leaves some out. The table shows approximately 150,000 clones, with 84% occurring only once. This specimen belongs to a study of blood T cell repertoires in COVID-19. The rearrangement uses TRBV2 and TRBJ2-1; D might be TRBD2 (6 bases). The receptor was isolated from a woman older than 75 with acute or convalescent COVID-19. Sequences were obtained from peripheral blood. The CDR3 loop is CASSLGLINNEQFF. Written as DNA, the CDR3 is TGTGCCAGCAGTTTGGGACTTATAAACAATGAGCAGTTCTTC.